What follows are 3 T cell receptor beta chains derived from one specimen sequenced in a study of cytomegalovirus exposure and HLA in healthy donors. The PCR made use of 60 Vbeta and 13 Jbeta primers. Sequencing used immunoSEQ multiplex PCR; TCRdb keeps in-frame clones, though not all of them. This sample has around 150,000 clones; approximately 76% occur once, and the top ten carry roughly 1.9%. Sequenced sample: PBMCs. The receptors shown here come from a female donor in good health and CMV-seronegative.

The chain employs TRBV6-1 and TRBJ1-5, with D possibly matching TRBD1 (5 bases). Germline V gene lookup returns CDR1 MNHNS and CDR2 SASEGT. The V gene lost 6 bases and the J gene lost 4 bases, with 16 bases spanning the gap. The CDR3 extends over 15 amino acids. The CDR3 sequence: CASSLSGNANQPQHF. The CDR3 DNA reads as TGTGCCAGCAGCCTTTCAGGGAACGCAAATCAGCCCCAGCATTTT.

This sequence joins TRBV19 and TRBJ2-5; weak D call: TRBD2 (6 bases). CDR1 LNHDA and CDR2 SQIVND come from the germline V gene (reference sequence). The CDR3 is made up of 14 amino acids. The V end was cut by 5 bases, the J end by 5 bases, with 15 bases between. Written as DNA, the CDR3 is TGTGCCAGTAGTTCAGAGGGGAGGCGGGAGACCCAGTACTTC. This sequence encodes CASSSEGRRETQYF.

The chain carries TRBV7-9 and TRBJ1-1, with 10 bases identical to TRBD1. V was clipped by 3 bases and J by 1 base; unmatched bases: 8. CDR3 length equals 17 residues. The germline CDR1 and CDR2 sequences are SEHNR and FQNEAQ (reference sequence). CDR3 nucleotides: TGTGCCAGCAGCTTTTTGACAGGGGGCGCGGAGAACACTGAAGCTTTCTTT. It specifies CASSFLTGGAENTEAFF.